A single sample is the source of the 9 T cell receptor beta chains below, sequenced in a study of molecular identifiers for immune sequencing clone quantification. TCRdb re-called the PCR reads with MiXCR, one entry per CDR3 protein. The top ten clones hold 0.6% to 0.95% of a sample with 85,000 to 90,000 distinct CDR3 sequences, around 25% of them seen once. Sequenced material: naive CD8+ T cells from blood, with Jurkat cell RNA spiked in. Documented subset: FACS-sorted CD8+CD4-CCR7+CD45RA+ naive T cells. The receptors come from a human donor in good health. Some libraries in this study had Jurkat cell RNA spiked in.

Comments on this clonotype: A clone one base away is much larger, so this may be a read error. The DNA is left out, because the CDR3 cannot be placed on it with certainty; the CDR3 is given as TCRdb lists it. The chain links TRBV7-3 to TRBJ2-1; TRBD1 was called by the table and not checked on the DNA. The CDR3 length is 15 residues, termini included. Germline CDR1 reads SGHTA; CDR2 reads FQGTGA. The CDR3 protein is CASSVGTGSYNEQLF.

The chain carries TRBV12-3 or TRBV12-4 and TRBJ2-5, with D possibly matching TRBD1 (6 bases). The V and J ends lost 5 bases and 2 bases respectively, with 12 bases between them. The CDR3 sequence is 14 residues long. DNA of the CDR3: TGTGCCAGCAGTCTGATCACAGGGCAAGAGACCCAGTACTTC. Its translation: CASSLITGQETQYF.

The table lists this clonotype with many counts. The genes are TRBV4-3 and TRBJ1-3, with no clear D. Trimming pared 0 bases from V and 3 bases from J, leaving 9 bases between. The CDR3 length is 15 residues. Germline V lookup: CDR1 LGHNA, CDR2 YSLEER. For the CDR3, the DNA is TGCGCCAGCAGCCAAGAGGCGGGTCTTGGAAACACCATATATTTT. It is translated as CASSQEAGLGNTIYF.

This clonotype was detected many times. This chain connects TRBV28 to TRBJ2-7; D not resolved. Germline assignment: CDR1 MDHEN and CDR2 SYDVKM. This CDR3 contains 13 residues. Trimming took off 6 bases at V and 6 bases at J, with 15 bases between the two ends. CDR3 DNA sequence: TGTGCCAGCAGCTTTTCAGGAAGTCGCGAGCAGTACTTC. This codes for CASSFSGSREQYF. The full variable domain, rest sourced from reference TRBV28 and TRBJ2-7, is DVKVTQSSRYLVKRTGEKVFLECVQDMDHENMFWYRQDPGLGLRLIYFSYDVKMKEKGDIPEGYSVSREKKERFSLILESASTNQTSMYLCASSFSGSREQYFGPGTRLTVT.

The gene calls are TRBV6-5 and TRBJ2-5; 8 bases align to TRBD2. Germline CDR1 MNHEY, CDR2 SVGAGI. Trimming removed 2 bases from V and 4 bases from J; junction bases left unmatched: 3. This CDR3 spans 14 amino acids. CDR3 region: CASSYAGGLETQYF. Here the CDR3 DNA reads TGTGCCAGCAGTTACGCGGGAGGATTAGAGACCCAGTACTTC.

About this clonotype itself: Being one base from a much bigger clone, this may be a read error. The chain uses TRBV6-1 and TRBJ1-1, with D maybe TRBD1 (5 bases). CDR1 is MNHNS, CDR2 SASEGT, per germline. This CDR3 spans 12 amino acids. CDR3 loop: CAGSAGVAEAFF. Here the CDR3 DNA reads TGTGCCGGCAGTGCGGGGGTGGCTGAAGCTTTCTTT.

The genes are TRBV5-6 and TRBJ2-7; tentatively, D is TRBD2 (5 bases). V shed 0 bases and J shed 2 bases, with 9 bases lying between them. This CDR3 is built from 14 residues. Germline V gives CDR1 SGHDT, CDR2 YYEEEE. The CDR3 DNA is TGTGCCAGCAGCTTGGGGGAGAGCGCCTACGAGCAGTACTTC. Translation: CASSLGESAYEQYF.

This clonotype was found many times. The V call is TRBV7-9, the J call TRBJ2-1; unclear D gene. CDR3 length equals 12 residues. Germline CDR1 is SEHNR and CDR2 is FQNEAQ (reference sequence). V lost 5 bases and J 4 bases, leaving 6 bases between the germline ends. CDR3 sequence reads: CASSATYNEQFF. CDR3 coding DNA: TGTGCCAGCAGCGCAACATACAATGAGCAGTTCTTC.

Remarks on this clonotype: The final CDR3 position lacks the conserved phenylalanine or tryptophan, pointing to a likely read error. The CDR3 DNA is TGTGCCAGCGAGGGTTGGGGCCCCGAGCAGTACCTC. Its translation: CASEGWGPEQYL. The genes are TRBV6-2 or TRBV6-3 and TRBJ2-7; D is perhaps TRBD1 or TRBD2 (5 bases each). The CDR3 length is 12 residues. The germline CDR1 and CDR2 sequences are MNHEY and SVGEGT. Trimming shortened V by 8 bases and J by 6 bases, and 14 bases separated the two germline ends.